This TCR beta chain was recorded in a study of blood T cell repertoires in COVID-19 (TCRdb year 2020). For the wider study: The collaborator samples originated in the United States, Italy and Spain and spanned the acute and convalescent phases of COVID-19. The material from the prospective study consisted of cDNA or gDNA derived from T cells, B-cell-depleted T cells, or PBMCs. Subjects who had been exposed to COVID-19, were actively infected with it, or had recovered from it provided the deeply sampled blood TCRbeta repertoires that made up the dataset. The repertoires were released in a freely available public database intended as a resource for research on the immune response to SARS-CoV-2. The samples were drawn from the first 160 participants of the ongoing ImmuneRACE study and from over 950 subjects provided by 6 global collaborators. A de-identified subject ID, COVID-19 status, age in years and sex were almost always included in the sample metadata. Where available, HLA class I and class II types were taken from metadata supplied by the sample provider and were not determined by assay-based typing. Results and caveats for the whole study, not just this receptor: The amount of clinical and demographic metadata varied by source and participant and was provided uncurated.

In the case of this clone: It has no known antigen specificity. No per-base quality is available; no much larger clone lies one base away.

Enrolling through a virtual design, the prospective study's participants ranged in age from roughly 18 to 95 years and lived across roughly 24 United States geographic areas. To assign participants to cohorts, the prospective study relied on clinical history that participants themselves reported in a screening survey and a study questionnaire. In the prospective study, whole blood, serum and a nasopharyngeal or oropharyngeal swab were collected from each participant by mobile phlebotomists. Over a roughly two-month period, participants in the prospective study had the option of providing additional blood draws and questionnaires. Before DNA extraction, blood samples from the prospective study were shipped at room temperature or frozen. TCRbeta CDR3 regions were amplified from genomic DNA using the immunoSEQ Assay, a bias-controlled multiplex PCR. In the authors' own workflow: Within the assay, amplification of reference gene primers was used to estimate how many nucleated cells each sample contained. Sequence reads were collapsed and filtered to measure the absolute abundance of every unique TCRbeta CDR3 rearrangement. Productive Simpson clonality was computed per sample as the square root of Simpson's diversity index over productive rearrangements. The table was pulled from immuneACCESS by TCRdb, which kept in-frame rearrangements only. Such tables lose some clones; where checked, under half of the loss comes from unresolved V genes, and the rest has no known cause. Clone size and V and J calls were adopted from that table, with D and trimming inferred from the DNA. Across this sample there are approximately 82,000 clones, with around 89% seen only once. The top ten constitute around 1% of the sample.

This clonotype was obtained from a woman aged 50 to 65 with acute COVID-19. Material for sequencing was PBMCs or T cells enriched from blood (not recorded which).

The DNA sequence follows: TGTGCCTGGAGTGTTACCGGGGGAACGGCTGGAAACACCATATATTTT. Translation gives CAWSVTGGTAGNTIYF. The chain was built from TRBV30 and TRBJ1-3; perhaps TRBD1 is the D gene, with 5 bases matching. The germline V gene (reference sequence) sets CDR1 to GTSNPN and CDR2 to SVGIG. The CDR3 measures 16 amino acids from cysteine to phenylalanine. The retained sequence is limited to the CDR3, 48 bases, with the frame set at the first base. V loses 0 bases, J loses 2 bases, and the germline ends lie 14 bases apart. Extended through the reference TRBV30 and TRBJ1-3 proteins, this CDR3 yields the full variable domain: SQTIHQWPATLVQPVGSPLSLECTVEGTSNPNLYWYRQAAGRGLQLLFYSVGIGQISSEVPQNLSASRPQDRQFILSSKKLLLSDSGFYLCAWSVTGGTAGNTIYFGEGSWLTVV.